This TCR beta chain was profiled in a study of CD8 T cells in Susac syndrome. CDR3 length: 15 residues. The germline CDR1 and CDR2 sequences are SQVTM and ANQGSEA. V trimming: 3 bases; J trimming: 4 bases; junction bases outside the gene matches: 9. cDNA came from around 0.54 to 1 ug RNA primed by random hexamers. TCRdb passed the immunoSEQ multiplex PCR reads through MiXCR, listing each CDR3 protein once. The table lists approximately 110,000 distinct CDR3 sequences, 90% to 98% of them singletons. The receptor was derived from a human donor in good health. The chain recombines TRBV29-1 with TRBJ1-2; 9 bases are a match to TRBD1. Material for sequencing was CD4+ T cells from PBMCs. This CDR3 reads CSVDWRQGEGYGYTF. CDR3 nucleotide sequence: TGCAGCGTTGATTGGCGACAGGGGGAAGGCTATGGCTACACCTTC.